This TCR beta chain was captured in a study of beta chain features in type 1 diabetes. Germline V lookup: CDR1 LNHDA, CDR2 SQIVND (reference sequence). The length of the CDR3 is 14 residues. V lost 2 bases, J lost 7 bases, and 12 bases lay in between. The investigators reverse transcribed all of the isolated RNA, so they sequenced expressed TCRB transcripts. Assay: immunoSEQ multiplex PCR; the TCRdb copy retains only in-frame clones and omits some. The sample lists roughly 610,000 clones; 15% to 18% were seen once. Sequencing was done on a sample of naive CD4+ T cells from blood. V gene TRBV19 combines with J gene TRBJ2-1, with D possibly being TRBD1 (5 bases). The receptor was derived from a man aged 18 to 35 in good health. The CDR3 DNA sequence: TGTGCCAGTAGTATACAGTCGAAGGGGAATGAGCAGTTCTTC. It is translated as CASSIQSKGNEQFF.